Reported below is one T cell receptor beta chain. What it binds is not known. Healthy controls were blood donor buffy coats. Here immunoSEQ multiplex PCR was the method, and the copy in TCRdb shows in-frame clones only, minus some. This table has some 40,000 clones, 75% to 85% appearing once. These data come from a study of STAT5B mutations in CD4+ large granular lymphocyte leukemia. Study summary: Among healthy donors, a particular HLA allele went with more CDR3 'QG' motifs.

Trimming removed 0 bases at V and 4 bases at J, with 9 bases between. The CDR3 contains 14 residues. The germline CDR1 and CDR2 sequences are GTSNPN and SVGIG (reference sequence). Overall study results and limits: TRBV06-family usage was enriched in top patient clones (8/27) versus controls (2/35).

The chain employs TRBV30 and TRBJ1-4, with D possibly TRBD1 on 6 matching bases. This TCR derives from a human donor in good health. Input material: CD4+ T cells from blood buffy coats. The CDR3: CAWSVKGGNEKLFF. The CDR3, as DNA: TGTGCCTGGAGTGTGAAAGGGGGTAATGAAAAACTGTTTTTT.